The 2 T cell receptor beta chains below were found in one sample sequenced in a study of identifying expanded T cells in peripheral blood. Clones were sequenced by immunoSEQ multiplex PCR, and TCRdb holds only the in-frame ones, with some missing. Among about 58,000 clones listed, about 92% were seen once. The sequenced sample consisted of blood. The receptors derive from a person between 18 and 75 years old in good health.

The chain recombines TRBV29-1 with TRBJ1-2; D unclear. Trimming took off 7 bases at V and 8 bases at J, with 14 bases between the two ends. Germline lookup yields CDR1 SQVTM and CDR2 ANQGSEA. The CDR3 has 11 amino acids. CDR3 residues: CSAAISGGYTF. The CDR3 coding sequence is TGCAGCGCTGCGATCAGTGGGGGCTACACCTTC.

The rearrangement uses TRBV19 and TRBJ1-5; D is possibly TRBD1 (6 bases). Trimming stripped 8 bases from V and 2 bases from J, with 16 bases between. The CDR3 has 15 residues. Per the germline V gene, CDR1 is LNHDA and CDR2 is SQIVND (reference sequence). The CDR3 sequence is CASGRGGGGNQPQHF. Here the CDR3 DNA reads TGTGCCAGTGGCAGAGGGGGTGGGGGCAATCAGCCCCAGCATTTT.